The clone carrying this T cell receptor (beta chain) was seen many times. This entry belongs to a study of T-cell reconstitution after alpha-beta-depleted transplantation in children. The CDR3 consists of 15 residues. Deletions cut 7 bases from V and 4 bases from J, with 19 bases between. The germline CDR1 and CDR2 sequences are SEHNR and FQNEAQ (reference sequence). A TCRbeta library incorporating unique molecular identifiers was prepared. TCRdb redid the calling of the PCR reads with MiXCR, one entry per CDR3 protein. The sample includes a few hundred thousand distinct CDR3 sequences, 9% to 10% of them seen just once.

The chain couples TRBV7-9 to TRBJ1-1; possibly TRBD1 for D (5 bases). The TCR originated in a human donor who donated a stem cell graft to a child with SCID. Specimen: PBMCs from the stem cell graft donor, collected from the stem cell graft. In nucleotides, the CDR3 is TGTGCCAGCACCGTTAAGAATGGCGGGGGCACTGAAGCTTTCTTT. Translating gives CASTVKNGGGTEAFF.